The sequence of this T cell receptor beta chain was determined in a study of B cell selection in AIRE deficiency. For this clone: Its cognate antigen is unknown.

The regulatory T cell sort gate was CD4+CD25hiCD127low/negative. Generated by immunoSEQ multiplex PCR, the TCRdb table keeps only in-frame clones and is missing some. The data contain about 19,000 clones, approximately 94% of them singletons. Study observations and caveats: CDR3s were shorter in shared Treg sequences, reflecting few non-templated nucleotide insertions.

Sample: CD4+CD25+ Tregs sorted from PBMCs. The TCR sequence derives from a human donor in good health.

The CDR3 region is CATSRDYGTEYNSPLHF. The CDR3 DNA is TGTGCCACCAGCAGAGATTATGGGACAGAATATAATTCACCCCTCCACTTT. The J gene is TRBJ1-6, the V gene TRBV15, with 7 bases identical to TRBD1. Trimming removed 0 bases from V and 4 bases from J; junction bases left unmatched: 6. The germline V gene has CDR1 LNHNV and CDR2 YYDKDF (reference sequence). The CDR3 is made up of 17 amino acids. Drawing the rest from reference TRBV15 and TRBJ1-6, the complete variable domain is DAMVIQNPRYQVTQFGKPVTLSCSQTLNHNVMYWYQQKSSQAPKLLFHYYDKDFNNEADTPDNFQSRRPNTSFCFLDIRSPGLGDTAMYLCATSRDYGTEYNSPLHFGNGTRLTVT.